This TCR beta chain was identified during a study of blood T cells in healthy people across ages. Study results and limitations: PBMCs went unsorted, and a conclusive naive versus antigen-experienced comparison was therefore prevented.

It was with a sample-barcoded 5' primer and a J-beta primer mix that a second PCR of roughly 7 to 12 cycles was run. Each sample yielded at least 3 million CDR3-containing paired-end reads. TCRdb used MiXCR to reprocess the 5' RACE reads, holding one entry per CDR3 protein. Of 650,000 to 1,000,000 distinct CDR3 sequences in the sample, 35% to 60% are singletons; the top ten hold less than 20%. No fewer than 6 micrograms of total RNA were isolated from every sample. This clonotype was seen ten or more times. Its antigen is currently unknown. One junction end does not reproduce the germline sequence, and a read error may be involved. Per the germline V gene, CDR1 is SGHRS and CDR2 is YFSETQ. The CDR3 runs 12 residues.

The receptor comes from a man older than 75 in good health. The sample taken for sequencing was blood. The gene calls are TRBV5-1 and TRBJ2-1; a weak D match, TRBD2 (5 bases). The CDR3 DNA follows: TGTGCCAGCAGTTTAGGCGGGAATGAGCAGTTCTTC. It is translated as CASSLGGNEQFF. The full variable domain, completed using reference TRBV5-1 and TRBJ2-1, is KAGVTQTPRYLIKTRGQQVTLSCSPISGHRSVSWYQQTPGQGLQFLFEYFSETQRNKGNFPGRFSGRQFSNSRSEMNVSTLELGDSALYLCASSLGGNEQFFGPGTRLTVL.